Listed below are T cell receptor beta chains from one sample, sequenced in a study of T cell repertoires in cytomegalovirus infection. MiXCR was run by TCRdb on the reads, yielding one entry per CDR3 protein. Seen here are under 300,000 distinct CDR3 sequences, over 15% observed once, and the top ten hold approximately 51%. The specimen was CD8+ T cells from PBMCs. The receptors come from a human donor in good health (CMV status not recorded). Some clones in this sample may be carry-over from other donors' samples. CDR3s include the opening cysteine and the closing phenylalanine or tryptophan. Each record gives: D gene, clone size, V gene, J gene, CDR3 DNA, CDR3 protein. D genes are given only for firm matches. Size tells how often a clone was seen (once, few, many) or the class of an expanded clone, and some rows leave it out.

TRBD1	.	TRBV27	TRBJ2-3	TGTGCCAACAGTTTAAGGGACAGCCCAGAATCTCACACAGATACGCAGTATTTT	CANSLRDSPESHTDTQYF
.	.	TRBV20-1	TRBJ2-7	TGCAGTGCCCCCTGGGCAGCTAACGAGCAGTACTTC	CSAPWAANEQYF
.	few	TRBV7-3	TRBJ2-2	TGTGCCAGCAGCCGAGAAACCACATCACCCCACACCGGGGAGCTGTTTTTT	CASSRETTSPHTGELFF
.	many	TRBV7-6	TRBJ1-1	TGTGCCAGCAGCTTAGGGGGGGAGGACACTGAAGCTTTCTTT	CASSLGGEDTEAFF
TRBD1	many	TRBV5-1	TRBJ2-3	TGCGCCAGCAGCCCCGGGGGACAGGGGGCAGATACGCAGTATTTT	CASSPGGQGADTQYF
.	.	TRBV2	TRBJ1-2	TGTGCCAGCCTCGGGGTAATCTATGGCTACACCTTC	CASLGVIYGYTF
.	few	TRBV5-5	TRBJ2-7	TGTGCCAGCAGCTTGGATGTAGGGGTGGTTGGCTACGAGCAGTACTTC	CASSLDVGVVGYEQYF
TRBD2	.	TRBV7-9	TRBJ2-7	TGTGCCACTAGCGGGGGTCGGTACGAGCAGTACTTC	CATSGGRYEQYF
.	many	TRBV7-8	TRBJ2-7	TGTGCCAGCAGGAAGAGGGACACGGGGGACGAGCAGTACTTC	CASRKRDTGDEQYF
.	many	TRBV7-3	TRBJ2-1	TGTGCCAGCAGCTTAACGTTCCCGGGTACGGGTGAGCAGTTCTTC	CASSLTFPGTGEQFF
TRBD1	many	TRBV28	TRBJ2-7	TGTGCCAGCAGTGCAAACAGGGGAGAGGACTACGAGCAGTACTTC	CASSANRGEDYEQYF
TRBD2	many	TRBV7-2	TRBJ2-7	TGTGCCAGCAGCTTGGGACTAGCGTCCTACGAGCAGTACTTC	CASSLGLASYEQYF
.	.	TRBV20-1	TRBJ1-5	TGCAGTGCGCAGGCGACGAACAGAACGAGCAATCAGCCCCAGCATTTT	CSAQATNRTSNQPQHF
.	few	TRBV14	TRBJ2-2	TGTGCCAGCAGACAGGGTCGGTTCTCCGGGGAGCTGTTTTTT	CASRQGRFSGELFF
.	many	TRBV9	TRBJ1-4	TGTGCCAGCAGCGTAGCGCAGGGAAGAGATGAAAAACTGTTTTTT	CASSVAQGRDEKLFF
.	few	TRBV12-3/TRBV12-4	TRBJ2-1	TGTGCCAGCAGCCCTTTGTGGAATGAGCAGTTCTTC	CASSPLWNEQFF
.	.	TRBV2	TRBJ1-5	TGTGCCAGCAGTGATACTACGTCAGCCCCAAGACAGGACGACAATCAGCCCCAGCATTTT	CASSDTTSAPRQDDNQPQHF
.	few	TRBV11-2	TRBJ2-5	TGTGCCAGCAGCTTAGTTCCTGGTGACGAGACCCAGTACTTC	CASSLVPGDETQYF
TRBD1	.	TRBV27	TRBJ1-2	TGTGCCAGCAGTTTAAGCAGGGGGCGCTTGATTAATGATGGCTACACCTTC	CASSLSRGRLINDGYTF
.	many	TRBV7-9	TRBJ1-5	TGTGCCAGCAGCTTAGCTCTGGTAAATCAGCCCCAGCATTTT	CASSLALVNQPQHF
.	many	TRBV7-9	TRBJ2-7	TGTGCCAGCAGCTTAGTGGAGGCCAGCTACGAGCAGTACTTC	CASSLVEASYEQYF
TRBD1	.	TRBV7-9	TRBJ1-4	TGTGCCAGCAGCTTAAAAGGTCAGGGGGAAGATGAAAAACTGTTTTTT	CASSLKGQGEDEKLFF
.	many	TRBV7-8	TRBJ1-4	TGTGCCAGCAGCGAATGGGCACGCCATGAAAAACTGTTTTTT	CASSEWARHEKLFF
TRBD2	few	TRBV11-2	TRBJ2-3	TGTGCCAGCAGCTGGACTAGCGGATACACAGATACGCAGTATTTT	CASSWTSGYTDTQYF
.	.	TRBV5-6	TRBJ1-5	TGTGCCAGCAGCTTGGGGGGCACCAGCAATCAGCCCCAGCATTTT	CASSLGGTSNQPQHF
TRBD2	few	TRBV9	TRBJ2-1	TGTGCCAGCAGCGCTAGCGGGGTAGGTTACAATGAGCAGTTCTTC	CASSASGVGYNEQFF
TRBD1	.	TRBV5-6	TRBJ2-5	TGTGCCAGCAGCTACGGGACAGGGTCACAAGAGACCCAGTACTTC	CASSYGTGSQETQYF
.	.	TRBV20-1	TRBJ1-1	TGCAGTGTTGCACCGAACACTGAAGCTTTCTTT	CSVAPNTEAFF
.	few	TRBV7-6	TRBJ1-2	TGTGCCAGCAGCTTTGGTAGTACTAACTATGGCTACACCTTC	CASSFGSTNYGYTF
.	.	TRBV20-1	TRBJ2-7	TGCAGTGCTCTGACAGGCCACTCCTACGAGCAGTACTTC	CSALTGHSYEQYF
.	few	TRBV6-2/TRBV6-3	TRBJ2-1	TGTGCCAGCAGTTATGGGATCCAGAACTACAATGAGCAGTTCTTC	CASSYGIQNYNEQFF
.	many	TRBV7-6	TRBJ2-7	TGTGCCAGCAGCGGAAGTTGGGGCGAGCAGTACTTC	CASSGSWGEQYF
.	.	TRBV29-1	TRBJ2-5	TGCAGCGATCTAGAGGGAGACCAAGAGACCCAGTACTTC	CSDLEGDQETQYF
.	few	TRBV6-2/TRBV6-3	TRBJ1-1	TGTGCCAGCACCGACCGGAGGGGCGGTAGCACTGAAGCTTTCTTT	CASTDRRGGSTEAFF
TRBD2	few	TRBV4-3	TRBJ2-2	TGCGCCAGCAGCCAAGGTCCCCTAGCGGGGGGAATTGGGGAGCTGTTTTTT	CASSQGPLAGGIGELFF
.	.	TRBV7-9	TRBJ1-1	TGTGCCAGCAGCCCCATTCACACTGAAGCTTTCTTT	CASSPIHTEAFF